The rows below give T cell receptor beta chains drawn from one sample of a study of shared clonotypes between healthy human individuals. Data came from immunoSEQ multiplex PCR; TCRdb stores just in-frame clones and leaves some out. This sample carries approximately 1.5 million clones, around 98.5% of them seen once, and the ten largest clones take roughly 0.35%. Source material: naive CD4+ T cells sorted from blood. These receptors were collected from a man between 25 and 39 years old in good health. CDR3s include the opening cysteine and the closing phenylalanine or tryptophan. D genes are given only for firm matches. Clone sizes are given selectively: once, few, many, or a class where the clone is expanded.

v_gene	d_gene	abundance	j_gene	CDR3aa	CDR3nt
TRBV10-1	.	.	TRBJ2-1	CASSEGLASYNEQFF	TGCGCCAGCAGTGAAGGCCTGGCCTCCTACAATGAGCAGTTCTTC
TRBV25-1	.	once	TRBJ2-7	CATPRRARTYEQYF	TGTGCCACCCCGCGTAGGGCCAGGACCTACGAGCAGTACTTC
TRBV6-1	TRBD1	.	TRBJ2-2	CASSGQTGGTGELFF	TGTGCCAGCAGTGGCCAGACAGGGGGCACCGGGGAGCTGTTTTTT
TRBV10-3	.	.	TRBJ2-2	CAISESNRGEAGLKLFF	TGTGCCATCAGTGAGTCGAATAGGGGAGAGGCGGGTTTGAAGCTGTTTTTT
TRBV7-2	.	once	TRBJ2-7	CASSQSSLEVNYEQYF	TGTGCCAGCAGCCAATCCTCCCTAGAGGTAAACTACGAGCAGTACTTC
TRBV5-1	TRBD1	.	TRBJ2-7	CASSWTGDEQYF	TGCGCCAGCAGCTGGACAGGAGACGAGCAGTACTTC
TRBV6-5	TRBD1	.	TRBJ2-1	CASSTGGTIREQFF	TGTGCCAGCAGTACAGGGGGCACGATCCGTGAGCAGTTCTTC
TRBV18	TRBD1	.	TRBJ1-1	CASSLGQLNTEAFF	TGTGCCAGCTCACTGGGACAGTTGAACACTGAAGCTTTCTTT
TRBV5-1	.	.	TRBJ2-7	CASSLGHTSYEQYF	TGCGCCAGCAGCCTAGGACATACTTCCTACGAGCAGTACTTC
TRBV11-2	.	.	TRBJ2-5	CASSPIGWETQYF	TGTGCCAGCAGCCCAATAGGGTGGGAGACCCAGTACTTC
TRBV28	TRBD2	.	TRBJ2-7	CASSSPSRGLAYEQYF	TGTGCCAGCAGTTCCCCATCCCGGGGACTAGCGTACGAGCAGTACTTC
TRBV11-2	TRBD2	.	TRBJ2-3	CASSLGLAGSTDTQYF	TGTGCCAGCAGCTTAGGGCTAGCGGGGAGCACAGATACGCAGTATTTT
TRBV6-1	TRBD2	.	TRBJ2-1	CASTPVQREYNEQFF	TGTGCCAGCACCCCCGTGCAGCGGGAGTACAATGAGCAGTTCTTC
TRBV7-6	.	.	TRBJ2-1	CASSLAGLADNEQFF	TGTGCCAGCAGCTTAGCGGGCCTGGCAGACAATGAGCAGTTCTTC
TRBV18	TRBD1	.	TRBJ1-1	CASSGDRGGTEAFF	TGTGCCAGCTCAGGGGACAGGGGTGGCACTGAAGCTTTCTTT
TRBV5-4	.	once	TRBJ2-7	CASSAPPGYEQYF	TGTGCCAGCAGCGCCCCGCCGGGCTACGAGCAGTACTTC
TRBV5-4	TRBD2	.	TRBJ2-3	CASSLGLAGGTDTQYF	TGTGCCAGCAGCTTGGGACTAGCGGGAGGGACAGATACGCAGTATTTT
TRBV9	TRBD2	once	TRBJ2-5	CASGMSSGGGETQYF	TGTGCCAGCGGGATGTCTAGCGGGGGTGGAGAGACCCAGTACTTC
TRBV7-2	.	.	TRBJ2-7	CASSLDRVYEQYF	TGTGCCAGCAGCTTAGACAGGGTGTACGAGCAGTACTTC
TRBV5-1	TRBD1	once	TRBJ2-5	CASSSTGVRETQYF	TGCGCCAGCAGCTCAACAGGGGTCAGAGAGACCCAGTACTTC
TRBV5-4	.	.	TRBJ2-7	CASSLEPWGGYEQYF	TGTGCCAGCAGCCTCGAACCATGGGGAGGCTACGAGCAGTACTTC
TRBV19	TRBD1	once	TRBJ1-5	CASRNPGQGANQPQHF	TGTGCCAGTCGGAATCCGGGACAGGGGGCGAATCAGCCCCAGCATTTT
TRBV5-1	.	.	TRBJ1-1	CASSARGTAEAFF	TGCGCCAGCAGCGCCCGCGGGACGGCTGAAGCTTTCTTT
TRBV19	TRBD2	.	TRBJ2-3	CASAGPSGLAGGTDTQYF	TGTGCCAGCGCAGGACCCAGCGGGCTAGCGGGAGGAACAGATACGCAGTATTTT
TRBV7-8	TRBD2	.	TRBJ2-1	CASSLALGLVFSEQFF	TGTGCCAGCAGCTTAGCTCTGGGACTAGTATTCTCTGAGCAGTTCTTC
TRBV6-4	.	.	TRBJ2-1	CATSSGESSYNEQFF	TGTGCCACCTCGAGCGGCGAAAGCTCCTACAATGAGCAGTTCTTC
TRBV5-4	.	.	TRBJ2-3	CASSVGRGPDTQYF	TGTGCCAGCAGCGTGGGACGGGGGCCAGATACGCAGTATTTT
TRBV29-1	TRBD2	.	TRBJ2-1	CSASGLAGGPGHGEQFF	TGCAGCGCCTCAGGGCTAGCGGGAGGGCCGGGACACGGTGAGCAGTTCTTC
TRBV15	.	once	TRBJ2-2	CATSRVGTGELFF	TGTGCCACCAGCAGAGTTGGGACCGGGGAGCTGTTTTTT
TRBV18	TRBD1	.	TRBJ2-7	CASSPRQGSSYEQYF	TGTGCCAGCTCACCAAGACAGGGGTCTTCCTACGAGCAGTACTTC
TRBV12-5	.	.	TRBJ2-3	CASGTEDTQYF	TGTGCTAGTGGTACGGAAGATACGCAGTATTTT
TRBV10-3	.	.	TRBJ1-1	CAISLPGEEAFF	TGTGCCATCAGTTTACCGGGAGAGGAAGCTTTCTTT
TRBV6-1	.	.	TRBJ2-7	CASGAEGRSDEQYF	TGTGCCAGCGGGGCGGAAGGCAGGAGTGACGAGCAGTACTTC
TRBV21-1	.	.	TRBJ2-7	CASSKGGLAGRTYEQYF	TGTGCCAGCAGCAAAGGTGGACTAGCGGGACGAACCTACGAGCAGTACTTC
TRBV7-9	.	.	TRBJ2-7	CASSPQIGEQYF	TGTGCCAGCAGCCCCCAAATCGGCGAGCAGTACTTC
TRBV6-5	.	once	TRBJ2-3	CASSEGAPADTQYF	TGTGCCAGCAGTGAAGGGGCCCCCGCAGATACGCAGTATTTT
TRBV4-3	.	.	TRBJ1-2	CASSQDFNTENNYGYTF	TGCGCCAGCAGCCAAGATTTCAATACAGAAAATAACTATGGCTACACCTTC
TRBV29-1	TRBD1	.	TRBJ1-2	CSDRSGTGSGYTF	TGCAGCGACCGTTCGGGGACAGGGAGTGGCTACACCTTC
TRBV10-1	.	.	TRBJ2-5	CASSAAGYLETQYF	TGCGCCAGCAGTGCGGCAGGTTACCTAGAGACCCAGTACTTC
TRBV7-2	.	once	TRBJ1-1	CASSSRTANTEAFF	TGTGCCAGCAGCTCTCGGACAGCGAACACTGAAGCTTTCTTT
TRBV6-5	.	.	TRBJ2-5	CASYQRGAETQYF	TGTGCCAGCTACCAGAGGGGGGCAGAGACCCAGTACTTC
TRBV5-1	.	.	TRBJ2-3	CASRPFPHTDTQYF	TGCGCCAGCCGGCCTTTTCCCCACACAGATACGCAGTATTTT
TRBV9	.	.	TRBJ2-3	CASSGHGLIGTDTQYF	TGTGCCAGCAGCGGTCACGGCCTAATTGGGACAGATACGCAGTATTTT
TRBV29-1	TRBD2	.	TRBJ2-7	CSAATGTSVDEQYF	TGCAGCGCGGCAACCGGGACTAGCGTTGACGAGCAGTACTTC
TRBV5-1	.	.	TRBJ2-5	CASSLEGTQYF	TGCGCCAGCAGCCTAGAGGGGACCCAGTACTTC
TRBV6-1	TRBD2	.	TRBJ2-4	CASSARLAGAKNIQYF	TGTGCCAGCAGTGCTCGACTAGCGGGAGCCAAAAACATTCAGTACTTC
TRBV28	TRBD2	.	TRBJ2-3	CASSRTSGYTDTQYF	TGTGCCAGCAGTCGGACTAGCGGATACACAGATACGCAGTATTTT
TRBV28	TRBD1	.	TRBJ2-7	CASGRQGKYF	TGTGCCAGCGGCAGACAGGGGAAGTACTTC
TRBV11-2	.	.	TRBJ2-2	CASSRVAWRNTGELFF	TGTGCCAGCAGCAGGGTAGCTTGGAGGAACACCGGGGAGCTGTTTTTT
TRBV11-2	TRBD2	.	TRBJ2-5	CASSLAGGPETQYF	TGTGCCAGCAGCTTAGCGGGGGGGCCGGAGACCCAGTACTTC
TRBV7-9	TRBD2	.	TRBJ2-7	CASQGLAGGSKQYF	TGTGCCAGCCAGGGACTAGCGGGAGGTTCCAAGCAGTACTTC
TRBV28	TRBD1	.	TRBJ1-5	CASRLSPGQRWESNQPQHF	TGTGCCAGCAGACTCTCACCGGGACAGAGATGGGAGAGCAATCAGCCCCAGCATTTT
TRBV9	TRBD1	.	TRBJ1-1	CASSFGQGRDTEAFF	TGTGCCAGCAGCTTCGGACAGGGGAGGGACACTGAAGCTTTCTTT
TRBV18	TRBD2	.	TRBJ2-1	CASSPPSTGGAYSEQFF	TGTGCCAGCTCACCACCGTCGACGGGGGGGGCTTATAGTGAGCAGTTCTTC
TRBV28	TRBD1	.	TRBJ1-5	CASSLSGQAPNQPQHF	TGTGCCAGCAGTTTATCGGGACAGGCACCGAATCAGCCCCAGCATTTT
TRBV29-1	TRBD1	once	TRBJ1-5	CSAQLTGVNQPQHF	TGCAGCGCTCAACTGACAGGGGTAAATCAGCCCCAGCATTTT
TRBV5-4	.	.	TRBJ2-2	CASSQQGLPLAGELFF	TGTGCCAGCAGCCAGCAAGGGTTGCCGCTTGCCGGGGAGCTGTTTTTT
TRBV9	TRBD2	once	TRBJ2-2	CASSVGVAGYENTGELFF	TGTGCCAGCAGCGTTGGAGTAGCGGGATATGAGAACACCGGGGAGCTGTTTTTT
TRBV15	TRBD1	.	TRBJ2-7	CATSIAGQAFYEQYF	TGTGCCACCAGCATCGCAGGACAGGCCTTCTACGAGCAGTACTTC
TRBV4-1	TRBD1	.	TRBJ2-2	CASSLGQANTGELFF	TGCGCCAGCAGCCTAGGACAGGCTAACACCGGGGAGCTGTTTTTT